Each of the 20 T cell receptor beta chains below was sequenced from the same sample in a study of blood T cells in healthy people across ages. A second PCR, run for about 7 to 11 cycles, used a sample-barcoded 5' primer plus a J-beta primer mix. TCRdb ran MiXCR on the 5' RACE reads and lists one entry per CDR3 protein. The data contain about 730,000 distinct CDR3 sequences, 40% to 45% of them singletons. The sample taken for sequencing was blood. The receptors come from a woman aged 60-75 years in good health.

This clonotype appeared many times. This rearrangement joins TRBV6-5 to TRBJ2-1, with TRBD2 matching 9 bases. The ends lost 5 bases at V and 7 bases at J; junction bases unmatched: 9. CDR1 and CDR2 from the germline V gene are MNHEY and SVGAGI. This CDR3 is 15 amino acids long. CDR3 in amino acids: CASSKQAGGRNEQFF. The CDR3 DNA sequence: TGTGCCAGCAGTAAGCAAGCGGGGGGTCGAAATGAGCAGTTCTTC.

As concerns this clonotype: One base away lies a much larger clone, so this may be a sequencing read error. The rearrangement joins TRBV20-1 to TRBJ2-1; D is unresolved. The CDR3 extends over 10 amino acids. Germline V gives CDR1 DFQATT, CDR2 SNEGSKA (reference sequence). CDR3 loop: CGARDFEQFF. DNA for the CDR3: TGCGGTGCTAGAGATTTCGAGCAGTTCTTC.

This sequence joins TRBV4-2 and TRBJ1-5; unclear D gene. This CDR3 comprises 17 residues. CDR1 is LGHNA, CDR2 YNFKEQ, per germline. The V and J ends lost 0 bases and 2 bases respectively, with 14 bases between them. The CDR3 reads CASSQDHLWSGNQPQHF. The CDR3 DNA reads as TGTGCCAGCAGCCAAGATCATTTATGGAGTGGCAATCAGCCCCAGCATTTT.

The CDR3 here is CSARGGGAETQYF. The CDR3 bases are TGCAGTGCTAGAGGGGGAGGGGCGGAGACCCAGTACTTC. The chain recombines TRBV20-1 with TRBJ2-7; 7 nucleotides agree with TRBD2. Gene TRBJ2-5 matches the end of the DNA better, so the J call may be wrong. This CDR3 spans 13 amino acids. Per germline, CDR1 DFQATT and CDR2 SNEGSKA (reference sequence).

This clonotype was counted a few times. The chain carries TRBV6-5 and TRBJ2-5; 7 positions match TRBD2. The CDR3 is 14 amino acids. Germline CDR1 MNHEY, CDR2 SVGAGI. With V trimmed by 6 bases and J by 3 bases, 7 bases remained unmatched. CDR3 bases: TGTGCCAGCAGCCCCCGGGCGGGGGAAGAGACCCAGTACTTC. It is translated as CASSPRAGEETQYF.

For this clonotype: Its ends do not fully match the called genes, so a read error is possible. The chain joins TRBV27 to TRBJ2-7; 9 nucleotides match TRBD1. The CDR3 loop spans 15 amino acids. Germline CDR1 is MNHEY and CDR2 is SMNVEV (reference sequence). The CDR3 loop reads CASNLGDRVGYEQYF. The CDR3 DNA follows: TGTGCCAGCAATTTAGGGGACAGGGTGGGCTACGAGCAGTACTTC.

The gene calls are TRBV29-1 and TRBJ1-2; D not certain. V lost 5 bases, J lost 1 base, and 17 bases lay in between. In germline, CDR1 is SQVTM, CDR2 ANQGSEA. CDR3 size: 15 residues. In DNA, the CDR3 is TGCAGCGTTTCAAACGGGGTCGGAGGTAACTATGGCTACACCTTC. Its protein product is CSVSNGVGGNYGYTF.

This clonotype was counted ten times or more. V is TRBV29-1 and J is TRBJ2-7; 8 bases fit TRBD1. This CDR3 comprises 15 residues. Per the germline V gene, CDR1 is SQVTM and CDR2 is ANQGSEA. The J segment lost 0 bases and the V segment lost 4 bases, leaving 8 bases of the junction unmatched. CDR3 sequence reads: CSVAKGQVASYEQYF. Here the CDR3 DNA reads TGCAGCGTTGCGAAGGGACAGGTGGCCTCCTACGAGCAGTACTTC.

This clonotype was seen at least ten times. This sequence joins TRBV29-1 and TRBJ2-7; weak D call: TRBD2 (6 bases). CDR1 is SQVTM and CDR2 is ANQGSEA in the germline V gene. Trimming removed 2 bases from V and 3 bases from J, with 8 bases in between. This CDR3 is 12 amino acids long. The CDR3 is CSVEKTSYEQYF. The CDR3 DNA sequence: TGCAGCGTTGAAAAGACTAGCTACGAGCAGTACTTC.

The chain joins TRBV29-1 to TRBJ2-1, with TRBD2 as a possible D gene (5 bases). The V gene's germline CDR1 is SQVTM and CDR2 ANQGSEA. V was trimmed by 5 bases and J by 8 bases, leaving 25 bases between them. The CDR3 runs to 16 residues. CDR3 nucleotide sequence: TGCAGCGTTCCCCAGAGCGGATCCCTCACCCGGTATGAGCAGTTCTTC. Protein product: CSVPQSGSLTRYEQFF.

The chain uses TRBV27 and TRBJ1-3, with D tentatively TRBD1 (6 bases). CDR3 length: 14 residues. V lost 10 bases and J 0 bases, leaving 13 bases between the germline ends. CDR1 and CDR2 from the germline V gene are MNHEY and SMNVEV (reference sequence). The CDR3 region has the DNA TGTGCCAACTCGGGGGCGTGCTCTGGAAACACCATATATTTT. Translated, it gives CANSGACSGNTIYF.

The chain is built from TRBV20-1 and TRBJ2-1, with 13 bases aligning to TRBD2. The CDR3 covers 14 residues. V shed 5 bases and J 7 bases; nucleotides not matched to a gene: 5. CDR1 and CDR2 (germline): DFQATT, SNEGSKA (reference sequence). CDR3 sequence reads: CSALLAGGLNEQFF. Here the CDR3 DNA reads TGCAGTGCTCTACTAGCGGGAGGGCTGAATGAGCAGTTCTTC.

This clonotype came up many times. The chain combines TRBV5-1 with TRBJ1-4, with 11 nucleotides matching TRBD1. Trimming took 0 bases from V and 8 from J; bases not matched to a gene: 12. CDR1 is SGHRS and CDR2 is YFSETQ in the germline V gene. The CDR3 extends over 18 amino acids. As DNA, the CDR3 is TGCGCCAGCAGCTTGGAACCCTTAGGACAGGGGGCCTACGAAAAACTGTTTTTT. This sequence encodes CASSLEPLGQGAYEKLFF.

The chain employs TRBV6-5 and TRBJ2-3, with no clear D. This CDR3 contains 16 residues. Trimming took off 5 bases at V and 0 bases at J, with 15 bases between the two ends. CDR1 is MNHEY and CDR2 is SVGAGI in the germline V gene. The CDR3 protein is CASSRDRPTSTDTQYF. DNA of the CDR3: TGTGCCAGCAGTAGAGATCGACCCACTAGCACAGATACGCAGTATTTT.

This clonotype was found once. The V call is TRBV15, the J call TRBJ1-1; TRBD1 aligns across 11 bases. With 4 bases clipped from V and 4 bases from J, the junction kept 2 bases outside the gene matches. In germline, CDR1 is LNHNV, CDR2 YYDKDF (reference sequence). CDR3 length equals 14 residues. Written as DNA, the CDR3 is TGTGCCACCAGCACGGGACAGGGGGGCACTGAAGCTTTCTTT. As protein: CATSTGQGGTEAFF.

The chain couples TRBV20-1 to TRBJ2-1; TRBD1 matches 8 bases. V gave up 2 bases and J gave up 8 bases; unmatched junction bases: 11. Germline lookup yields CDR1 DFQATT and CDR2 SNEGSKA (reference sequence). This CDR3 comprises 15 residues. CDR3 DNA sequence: TGCAGTGCTAGAACCCCGGGACAGGCCTTCCATGAGCAGTTCTTC. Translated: CSARTPGQAFHEQFF.

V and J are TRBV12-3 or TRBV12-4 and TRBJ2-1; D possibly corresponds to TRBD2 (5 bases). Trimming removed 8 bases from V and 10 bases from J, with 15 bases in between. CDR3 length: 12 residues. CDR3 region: CASEPDGGEQFF. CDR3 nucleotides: TGTGCCAGCGAGCCGGACGGCGGGGAGCAGTTCTTC.

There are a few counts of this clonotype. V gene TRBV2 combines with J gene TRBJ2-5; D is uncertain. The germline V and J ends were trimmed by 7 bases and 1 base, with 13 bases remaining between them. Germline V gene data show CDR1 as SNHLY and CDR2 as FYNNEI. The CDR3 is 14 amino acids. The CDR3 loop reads CASTDPGLQETQYF. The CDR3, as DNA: TGTGCCAGCACCGACCCTGGGCTCCAAGAGACCCAGTACTTC.

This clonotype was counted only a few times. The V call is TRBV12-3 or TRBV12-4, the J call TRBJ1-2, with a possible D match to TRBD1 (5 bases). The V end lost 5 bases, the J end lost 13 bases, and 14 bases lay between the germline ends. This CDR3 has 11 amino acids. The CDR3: CASSIREEVTF. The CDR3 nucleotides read TGTGCCAGCAGTATCAGGGAAGAGGTCACCTTC.

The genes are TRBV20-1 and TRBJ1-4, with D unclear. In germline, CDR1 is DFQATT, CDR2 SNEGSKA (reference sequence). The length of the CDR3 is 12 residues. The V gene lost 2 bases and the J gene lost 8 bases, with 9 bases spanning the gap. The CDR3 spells CSARTLDEKLFF. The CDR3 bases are TGCAGTGCTAGAACCCTGGACGAAAAACTGTTTTTT.